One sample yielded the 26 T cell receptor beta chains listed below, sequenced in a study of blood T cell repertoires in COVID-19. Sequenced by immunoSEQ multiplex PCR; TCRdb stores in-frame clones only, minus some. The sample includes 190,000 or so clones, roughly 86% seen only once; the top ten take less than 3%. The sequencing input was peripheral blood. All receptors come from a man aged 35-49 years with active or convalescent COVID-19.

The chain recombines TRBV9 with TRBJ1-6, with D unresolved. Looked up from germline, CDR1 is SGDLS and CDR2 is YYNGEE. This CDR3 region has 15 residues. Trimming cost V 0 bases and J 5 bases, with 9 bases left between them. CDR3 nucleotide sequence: TGTGCCAGCAGCGTAGGACCCGGGGATAATTCACCCCTCCACTTT. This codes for CASSVGPGDNSPLHF.

For the CDR3, the DNA is TGTGCCAGCTGGGGGCCGAACACTGAAGCTTTCTTT. Its protein is CASWGPNTEAFF. The chain couples TRBV12-3 or TRBV12-4 to TRBJ1-1, with D maybe TRBD1 (6 bases). The CDR3 has 12 amino acids. Trimming stripped 8 bases from V and 1 base from J, with 8 bases between.

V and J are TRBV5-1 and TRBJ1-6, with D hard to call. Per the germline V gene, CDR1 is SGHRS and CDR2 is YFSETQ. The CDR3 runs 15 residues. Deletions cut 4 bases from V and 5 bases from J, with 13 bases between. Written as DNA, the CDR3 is TGCGCCAGCAGCCCCCACTGGGCCAATAATTCACCCCTCCACTTT. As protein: CASSPHWANNSPLHF. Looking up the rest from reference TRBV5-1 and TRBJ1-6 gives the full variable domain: KAGVTQTPRYLIKTRGQQVTLSCSPISGHRSVSWYQQTPGQGLQFLFEYFSETQRNKGNFPGRFSGRQFSNSRSEMNVSTLELGDSALYLCASSPHWANNSPLHFGNGTRLTVT.

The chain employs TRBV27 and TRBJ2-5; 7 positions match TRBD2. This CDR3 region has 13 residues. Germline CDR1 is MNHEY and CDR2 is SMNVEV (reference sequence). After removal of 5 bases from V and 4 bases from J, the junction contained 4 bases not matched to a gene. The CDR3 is CASSGGDRETQYF. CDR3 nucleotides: TGTGCCAGCAGTGGGGGGGATCGAGAGACCCAGTACTTC.

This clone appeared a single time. The CDR3 spells CASSVSTGGDGYTF. The CDR3 DNA reads TGTGCCAGCAGCGTATCGACAGGGGGAGATGGCTACACCTTC. The rearrangement uses TRBV9 and TRBJ1-2; 9 bases are shared with TRBD1. V lost 1 base to trimming and J lost 6 bases; unmatched junction nucleotides: 4. CDR1 is SGDLS, CDR2 YYNGEE, per germline. The CDR3 totals 14 residues.

In nucleotides, the CDR3 is TGTGCCAGTAGTATTAGGGACAGGACCGGCGAGCAGTACTTC. Amino acid sequence: CASSIRDRTGEQYF. V usage is TRBV19 and J usage is TRBJ2-7, with 8 positions matching TRBD1. Germline assignment: CDR1 LNHDA and CDR2 SQIVND (reference sequence). This CDR3 contains 14 residues. With 3 bases clipped from V and 6 bases from J, the junction kept 7 bases outside the gene matches. The full variable domain, completed using reference TRBV19 and TRBJ2-7, is DGGITQSPKYLFRKEGQNVTLSCEQNLNHDAMYWYRQDPGQGLRLIYYSQIVNDFQKGDIAEGYSVSREKKESFPLTVTSAQKNPTAFYLCASSIRDRTGEQYFGPGTRLTVT.

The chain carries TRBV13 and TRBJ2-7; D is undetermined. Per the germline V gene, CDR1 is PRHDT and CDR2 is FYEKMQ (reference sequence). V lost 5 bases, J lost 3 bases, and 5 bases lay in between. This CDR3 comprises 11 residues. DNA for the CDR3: TGTGCCAGCAGCGATAGCTACGAGCAGTACTTC. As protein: CASSDSYEQYF.

The CDR3 DNA follows: TGTGCCAGCAGTTTATTTAACACAGATACGCAGTATTTT. The encoded protein is CASSLFNTDTQYF. The rearrangement uses TRBV27 and TRBJ2-3; D gene unclear. The germline V and J ends were trimmed by 1 base and 2 bases, with 4 bases remaining between them. Germline-derived CDR1 and CDR2 are MNHEY and SMNVEV (reference sequence). The CDR3 extends over 13 amino acids.

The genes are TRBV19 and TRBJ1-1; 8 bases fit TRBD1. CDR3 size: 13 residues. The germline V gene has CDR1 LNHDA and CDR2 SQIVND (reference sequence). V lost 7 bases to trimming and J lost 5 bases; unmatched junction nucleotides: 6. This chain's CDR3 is CASTADRATEAFF. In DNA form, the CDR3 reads TGTGCCAGTACCGCGGACAGGGCTACTGAAGCTTTCTTT.

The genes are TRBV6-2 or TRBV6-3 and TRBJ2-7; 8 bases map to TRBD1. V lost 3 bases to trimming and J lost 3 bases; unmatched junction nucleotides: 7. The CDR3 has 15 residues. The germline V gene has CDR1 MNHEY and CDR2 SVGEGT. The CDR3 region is CASSYRAGGNYEQYF. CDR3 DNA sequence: TGTGCCAGCAGTTATAGGGCAGGGGGCAACTACGAGCAGTACTTC.

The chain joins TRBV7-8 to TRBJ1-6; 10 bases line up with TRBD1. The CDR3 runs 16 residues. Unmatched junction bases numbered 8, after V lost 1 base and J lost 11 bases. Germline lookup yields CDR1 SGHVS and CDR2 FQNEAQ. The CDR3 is CASSLGGQGLVAPLHF. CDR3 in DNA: TGTGCCAGCAGCTTAGGGGGACAGGGGCTTGTGGCACCCCTCCACTTT.

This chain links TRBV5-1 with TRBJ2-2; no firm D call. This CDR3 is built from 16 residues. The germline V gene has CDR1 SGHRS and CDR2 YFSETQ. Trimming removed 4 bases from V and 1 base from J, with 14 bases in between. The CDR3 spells CASSRLELLNTGELFF. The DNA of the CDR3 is TGCGCCAGCAGCCGGTTGGAGCTCCTGAACACCGGGGAGCTGTTTTTT.

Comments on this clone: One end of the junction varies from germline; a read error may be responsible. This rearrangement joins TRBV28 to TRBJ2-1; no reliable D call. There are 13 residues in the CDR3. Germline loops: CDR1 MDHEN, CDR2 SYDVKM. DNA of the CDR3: TGTGCCAGCAGTTTAGCTTGGGCGAATGGGCAGTTCTTC. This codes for CASSLAWANGQFF.

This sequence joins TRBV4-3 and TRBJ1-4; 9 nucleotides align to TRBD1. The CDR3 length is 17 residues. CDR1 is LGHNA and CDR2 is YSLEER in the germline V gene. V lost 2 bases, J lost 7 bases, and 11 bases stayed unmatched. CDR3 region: CASSQSPKGQGSEKLFF. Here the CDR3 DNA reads TGCGCCAGCAGCCAATCCCCCAAGGGACAGGGAAGTGAAAAACTGTTTTTT.

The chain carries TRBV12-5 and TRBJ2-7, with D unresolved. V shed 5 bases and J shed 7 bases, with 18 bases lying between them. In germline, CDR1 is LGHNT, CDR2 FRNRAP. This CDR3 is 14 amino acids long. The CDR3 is CASGRDTILREQYF. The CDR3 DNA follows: TGTGCTAGTGGTCGTGACACAATCCTAAGGGAGCAGTACTTC.

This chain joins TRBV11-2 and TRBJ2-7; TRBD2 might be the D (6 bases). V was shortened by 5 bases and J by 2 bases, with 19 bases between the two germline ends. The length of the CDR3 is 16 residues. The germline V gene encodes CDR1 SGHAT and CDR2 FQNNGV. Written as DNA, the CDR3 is TGTGCCAGCAGCACCCTATTTGGGGACTTCACCTACGAGCAGTACTTC. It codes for CASSTLFGDFTYEQYF. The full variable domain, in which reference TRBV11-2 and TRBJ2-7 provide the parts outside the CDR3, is EAGVAQSPRYKIIEKRQSVAFWCNPISGHATLYWYQQILGQGPKLLIQFQNNGVVDDSQLPKDRFSAERLKGVDSTLKIQPAKLEDSAVYLCASSTLFGDFTYEQYFGPGTRLTVT.

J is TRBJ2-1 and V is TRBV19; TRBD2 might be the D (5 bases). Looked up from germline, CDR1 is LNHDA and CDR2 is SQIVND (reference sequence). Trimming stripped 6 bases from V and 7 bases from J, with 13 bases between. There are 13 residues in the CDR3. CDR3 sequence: CASRSWQRNEQFF. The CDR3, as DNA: TGTGCCAGTAGAAGTTGGCAGCGGAATGAGCAGTTCTTC.

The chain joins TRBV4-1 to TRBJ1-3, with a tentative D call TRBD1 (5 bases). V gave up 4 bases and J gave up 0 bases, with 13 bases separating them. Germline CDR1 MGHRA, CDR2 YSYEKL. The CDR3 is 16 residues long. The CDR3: CASSRNGGLSGNTIYF. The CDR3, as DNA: TGCGCCAGCAGCCGAAATGGGGGACTCTCTGGAAACACCATATATTTT.

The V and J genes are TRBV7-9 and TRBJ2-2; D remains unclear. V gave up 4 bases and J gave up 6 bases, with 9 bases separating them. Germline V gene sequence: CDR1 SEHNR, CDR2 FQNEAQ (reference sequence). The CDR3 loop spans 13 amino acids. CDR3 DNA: TGTGCCAGCAGCTCTCCTCGGTCCGGGGAGCTGTTTTTT. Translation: CASSSPRSGELFF.

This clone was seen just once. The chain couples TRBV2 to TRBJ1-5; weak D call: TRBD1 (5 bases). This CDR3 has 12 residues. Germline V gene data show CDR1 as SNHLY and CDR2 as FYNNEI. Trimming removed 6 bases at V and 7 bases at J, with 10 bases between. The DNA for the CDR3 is TGTGCCAGCAGGGGGCAGAGGCAGCCCCAGCATTTT. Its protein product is CASRGQRQPQHF. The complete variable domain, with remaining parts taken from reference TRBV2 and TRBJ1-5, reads EPEVTQTPSHQVTQMGQEVILRCVPISNHLYFYWYRQILGQKVEFLVSFYNNEISEKSEIFDDQFSVERPDGSNFTLKIRSTKLEDSAMYFCASRGQRQPQHFGDGTRLSIL.

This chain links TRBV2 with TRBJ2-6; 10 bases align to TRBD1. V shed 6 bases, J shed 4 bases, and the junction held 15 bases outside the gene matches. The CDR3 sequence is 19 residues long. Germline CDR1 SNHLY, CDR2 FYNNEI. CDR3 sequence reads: CASRDLSWDRGSGANVLTF. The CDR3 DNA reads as TGTGCCAGCAGGGACCTGAGTTGGGACAGGGGCTCCGGGGCCAACGTCCTGACTTTC.

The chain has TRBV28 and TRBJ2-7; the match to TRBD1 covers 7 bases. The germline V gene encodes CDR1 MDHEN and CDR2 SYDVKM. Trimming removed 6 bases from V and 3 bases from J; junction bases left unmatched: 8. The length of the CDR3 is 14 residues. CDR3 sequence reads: CASSPPRDSYEQYF. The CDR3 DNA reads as TGTGCCAGCAGCCCCCCTCGGGACAGCTACGAGCAGTACTTC.

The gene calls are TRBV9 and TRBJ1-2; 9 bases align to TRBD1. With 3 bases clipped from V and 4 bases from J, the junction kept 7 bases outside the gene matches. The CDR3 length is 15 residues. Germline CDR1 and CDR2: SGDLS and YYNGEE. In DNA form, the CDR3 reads TGTGCCAGCAGCGAAGGACAGGGGATTATCTATGGCTACACCTTC. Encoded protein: CASSEGQGIIYGYTF. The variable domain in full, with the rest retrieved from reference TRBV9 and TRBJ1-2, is DSGVTQTPKHLITATGQRVTLRCSPRSGDLSVYWYQQSLDQGLQFLIQYYNGEERAKGNILERFSAQQFPDLHSELNLSSLELGDSALYFCASSEGQGIIYGYTFGSGTRLTVV.

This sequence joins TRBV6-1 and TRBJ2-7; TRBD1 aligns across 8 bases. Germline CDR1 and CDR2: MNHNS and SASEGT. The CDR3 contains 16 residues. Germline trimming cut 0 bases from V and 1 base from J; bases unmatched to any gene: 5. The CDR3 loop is CASSEAWGQVSYEQYF. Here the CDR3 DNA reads TGTGCCAGCAGTGAAGCGTGGGGACAGGTGTCCTACGAGCAGTACTTC.

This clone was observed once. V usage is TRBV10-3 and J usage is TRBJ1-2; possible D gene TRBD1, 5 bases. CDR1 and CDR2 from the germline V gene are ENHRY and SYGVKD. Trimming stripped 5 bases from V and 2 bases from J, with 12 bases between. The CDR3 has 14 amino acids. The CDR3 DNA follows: TGTGCCATCAGTTTTTCGACAGACAACTATGGCTACACCTTC. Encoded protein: CAISFSTDNYGYTF.

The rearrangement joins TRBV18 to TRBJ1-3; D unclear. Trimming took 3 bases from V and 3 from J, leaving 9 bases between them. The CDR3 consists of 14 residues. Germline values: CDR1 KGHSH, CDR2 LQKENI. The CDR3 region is CASSPTAGGNTIYF. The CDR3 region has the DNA TGTGCCAGCTCACCGACTGCGGGTGGAAACACCATATATTTT.